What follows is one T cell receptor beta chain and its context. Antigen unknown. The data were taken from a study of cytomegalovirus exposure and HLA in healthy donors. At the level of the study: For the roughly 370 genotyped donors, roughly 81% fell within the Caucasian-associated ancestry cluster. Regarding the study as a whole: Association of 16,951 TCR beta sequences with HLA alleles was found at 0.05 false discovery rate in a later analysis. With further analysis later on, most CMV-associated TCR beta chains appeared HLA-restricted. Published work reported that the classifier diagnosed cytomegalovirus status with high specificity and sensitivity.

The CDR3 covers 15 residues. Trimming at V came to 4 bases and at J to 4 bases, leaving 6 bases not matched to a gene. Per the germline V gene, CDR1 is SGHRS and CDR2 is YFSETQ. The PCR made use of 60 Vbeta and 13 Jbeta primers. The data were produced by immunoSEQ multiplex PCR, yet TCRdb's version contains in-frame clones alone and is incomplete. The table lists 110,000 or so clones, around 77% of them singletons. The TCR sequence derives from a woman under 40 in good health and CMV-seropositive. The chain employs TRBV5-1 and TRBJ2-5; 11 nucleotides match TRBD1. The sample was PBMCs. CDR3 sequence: CASSTAGTGGETQYF. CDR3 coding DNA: TGCGCCAGCAGCACCGCCGGGACAGGGGGAGAGACCCAGTACTTC.